These 5 T cell receptor beta chains share one sample of origin, sequenced in a study of T-cell reconstitution after alpha-beta-depleted transplantation in children. Preparation of the TCRbeta library was carried out with unique molecular identifiers. TCRdb re-derived calls from the PCR reads in MiXCR, one entry per CDR3 protein. The table includes 350,000 to 400,000 distinct CDR3 sequences, roughly 22% detected once. Source: PBMCs from the stem cell graft donor, taken from the stem cell graft. The receptors derive from a human donor who donated a stem cell graft to a child with acute myeloid leukemia.

The chain links TRBV6-1 to TRBJ1-4; D gene ambiguous. CDR1 is MNHNS and CDR2 is SASEGT in the germline V gene. This CDR3 spans 14 amino acids. Trimming took off 6 bases at V and 2 bases at J, with 10 bases between the two ends. The CDR3 spells CASRGDLTNEKLFF. The CDR3 DNA reads TGTGCCAGCAGGGGTGACCTGACTAATGAAAAACTGTTTTTT.

There are a few counts of this clonotype. The chain combines TRBV7-9 with TRBJ1-2; D remains unclear. CDR3 size: 15 residues. Germline CDR1 SEHNR, CDR2 FQNEAQ (reference sequence). V shed 5 bases and J shed 7 bases, with 20 bases lying between them. CDR3 in amino acids: CASSGRRSRPGGYTF. CDR3 sequence (DNA): TGTGCCAGCAGCGGTCGTAGGAGTCGCCCAGGTGGCTACACCTTC.

There are a few counts of this clonotype. V is TRBV20-1 and J is TRBJ2-7, with D maybe TRBD1 (5 bases). Trimming took 5 bases from V and 3 from J, leaving 17 bases between them. The CDR3 has 14 residues. CDR1 is DFQATT and CDR2 is SNEGSKA in the germline V gene (reference sequence). The CDR3 region is CSAPPITGDYEQYF. The CDR3 DNA is TGCAGTGCTCCTCCAATCACAGGAGACTACGAGCAGTACTTC.

This clonotype was picked up a small number of times. The rearrangement links TRBV27 to TRBJ2-7; D may be TRBD2 (5 bases). The CDR3 consists of 13 residues. Germline CDR1 is MNHEY and CDR2 is SMNVEV (reference sequence). V gave up 6 bases and J gave up 2 bases, with 11 bases separating them. CDR3 sequence (DNA): TGTGCCAGCAGCCGCGGACTGACCTACGAGCAGTACTTC. This gives the protein CASSRGLTYEQYF.

This clonotype was recorded a few times. This chain uses TRBV3-1 with TRBJ2-1, with 11 bases matching TRBD2. The ends lost 1 base at V and 5 bases at J; junction bases unmatched: 13. Per germline, CDR1 LGHDT and CDR2 YNNKEL (reference sequence). The CDR3 is 19 amino acids. CDR3 residues: CASSQVVRPSGRIDNEQFF. DNA of the CDR3: TGTGCCAGCAGCCAAGTAGTCCGACCTAGCGGGAGGATCGACAATGAGCAGTTCTTC.